This T cell receptor (beta chain) is drawn from a study of blood T cells in healthy people across ages. Trimming removed 2 bases from V and 12 bases from J; junction bases left unmatched: 12. The CDR3 spans 14 residues. CDR1 is LGHDT, CDR2 YNNKEL, per germline (reference sequence). Findings and caveats of the study: Reliance upon unsorted PBMCs precluded definitive naive versus antigen-experienced comparison.

This clonotype was seen a handful of times. Its antigen is as yet unknown. A second PCR, run for about 7 to 12 cycles, used a sample-barcoded 5' primer plus a J-beta primer mix. Unique molecular identifiers of 12 random nucleotides labeled each cDNA. Via MiXCR, TCRdb re-called the 5' RACE reads, giving one row per CDR3 protein. The table shows about 800,000 distinct CDR3 sequences, with around 45% occurring only once. This clonotype was sampled from a man aged 80 or over in good health. This chain joins TRBV3-1 and TRBJ1-1, with 7 bases identical to TRBD1. Sequencing was carried out using blood. In nucleotides, the CDR3 is TGTGCCAGCAGCCAACGTTCACAGGGGATCAAGTCTTTCTTT. Residues: CASSQRSQGIKSFF.